This note documents a single T cell receptor beta chain sequence. The sample belongs to a study of blood T cell repertoires in COVID-19. Looking at the study overall: From the United States, Italy and Spain came samples of acute and convalescent COVID-19. Sample material is recorded as cDNA or gDNA derived from T cells, B-cell-depleted T cells, or PBMCs.

Under the authors' procedure: Reference gene primer amplification in the assay estimated nucleated cell counts. Only in-frame clones appear in the TCRdb table, and some are missing; sequencing was by immunoSEQ multiplex PCR. The V and J calls and clone size are taken from that table; D and trimming were inferred from the DNA. This table has roughly 160,000 clones, 87% appearing once. After removal of 5 bases from V and 3 bases from J, the junction contained 6 bases not matched to a gene. This CDR3 spans 16 amino acids. Germline CDR1 SGHRS, CDR2 YFSETQ. The TCR was taken from an older woman who had recovered from COVID-19. Sequenced sample: peripheral blood. The V gene is TRBV5-1, the J gene TRBJ2-2; 11 bases line up with TRBD1. The CDR3 nucleotides are TGCGCCAGCAGTTACGGACAGGGGGCATACACCGGGGAGCTGTTTTTT. This codes for CASSYGQGAYTGELFF.